Listed here are 17 T cell receptor beta chains from one sample, sequenced in a study of shared T cell receptors in the human thymus. The assay was immunoSEQ multiplex PCR, and TCRdb's table has in-frame clones only and misses some. The sample holds about 500,000 clones, about 84% seen once. These data also featured in a second study, about human thymus T cells.

Sequenced material: thymocytes. These receptors came from a boy younger than two with a congenital heart defect.

The genes are TRBV12-5 and TRBJ1-1; D remains ambiguous. The CDR3 extends over 14 amino acids. The V gene lost 6 bases and the J gene lost 1 base, with 12 bases spanning the gap. Germline V gene lookup returns CDR1 LGHNT and CDR2 FRNRAP. In DNA, the CDR3 is TGTGCTAGTGGCTGGGAAGGGAGGAACACTGAAGCTTTCTTT. Amino acid sequence: CASGWEGRNTEAFF. Supplemented by reference TRBV12-5 and TRBJ1-1, the full variable domain reads DARVTQTPRHKVTEMGQEVTMRCQPILGHNTVFWYRQTMMQGLELLAYFRNRAPLDDSGMPKDRFSAEMPDATLATLKIQPSEPRDSAVYFCASGWEGRNTEAFFGQGTRLTVV.

A word on this clone: Other DNA sequences in this sample translate to the same CDR3. The V gene is TRBV5-1, the J gene TRBJ2-3; the match to TRBD2 covers 7 bases. The V gene's germline CDR1 is SGHRS and CDR2 YFSETQ. The CDR3 is 14 amino acids. V gave up 0 bases and J gave up 4 bases; unmatched junction bases: 2. CDR3 in DNA: TGCGCCAGCAGCTTGGCGGGAGGATCAGATACGCAGTATTTT. Its translation is CASSLAGGSDTQYF.

J is TRBJ2-1 and V is TRBV29-1; 7 bases map to TRBD2. CDR1 and CDR2 from the germline V gene are SQVTM and ANQGSEA. There are 16 residues in the CDR3. The V gene end was trimmed by 4 bases and the J gene end by 8 bases; junction bases not matched to a gene: 17. The CDR3 DNA reads as TGCAGCGTTGCTAACAATCGCAAGCGGGGTTCTTATGAGCAGTTCTTC. It yields the protein CSVANNRKRGSYEQFF.

The sample holds a few counts of this clone. The chain joins TRBV7-6 to TRBJ2-7, with D possibly matching TRBD1 (5 bases). The CDR3 is made up of 13 amino acids. V was pared by 1 base and J by 5 bases, with 9 bases between. Germline V gene data show CDR1 as SGHVS and CDR2 as FNYEAQ. CDR3 bases: TGTGCCAGCAGCTTAGGACAGTTGGACGAGCAGTACTTC. This translates into CASSLGQLDEQYF.

The chain couples TRBV11-2 to TRBJ2-7; TRBD2 aligns across 8 bases. CDR3 length: 14 residues. The germline gives CDR1 SGHAT, CDR2 FQNNGV. V was pared by 4 bases and J by 2 bases, with 4 bases of the junction left unmatched. CDR3 amino acids: CASSSGTSTYEQYF. CDR3 bases: TGTGCCAGCAGCTCCGGGACTAGTACCTACGAGCAGTACTTC.

The V and J genes are TRBV6-5 and TRBJ2-7; tentative D call: TRBD1 (6 bases). This CDR3 is built from 14 residues. Germline lookup yields CDR1 MNHEY and CDR2 SVGAGI. Trimming shortened V by 4 bases and J by 4 bases, and 14 bases separated the two germline ends. The CDR3 nucleotides are TGTGCCAGCAGTTTAACCACAGGGACGTACGAGCAGTACTTC. Amino acids: CASSLTTGTYEQYF.

This chain's CDR3 is CATLYQETQYF. The CDR3 DNA sequence: TGTGCCACCCTATACCAAGAGACCCAGTACTTC. This chain connects TRBV27 to TRBJ2-5; D uncertain. CDR3 length: 11 amino acids. Trimming removed 10 bases at V and 0 bases at J, with 6 bases between. Looked up from germline, CDR1 is MNHEY and CDR2 is SMNVEV (reference sequence).

The J gene is TRBJ2-5, the V gene TRBV4-2; maybe TRBD2 (6 bases). Trimming cost V 1 base and J 1 base, with 19 bases left between them. There are 18 residues in the CDR3. Germline lookup yields CDR1 LGHNA and CDR2 YNFKEQ. The CDR3 here is CASSQGPEGVASQETQYF. CDR3 DNA sequence: TGTGCCAGCAGCCAAGGACCGGAGGGAGTAGCGTCCCAAGAGACCCAGTACTTC.

The chain couples TRBV10-3 to TRBJ2-5; 8 bases align to TRBD1. J was trimmed by 5 bases and V by 6 bases; bases with no gene match: 11. Germline V gene data show CDR1 as ENHRY and CDR2 as SYGVKD. The CDR3 contains 15 residues. The DNA of the CDR3 is TGTGCCATCAGGGGGGGACAGGCATCCTCGGAGACCCAGTACTTC. It yields the protein CAIRGGQASSETQYF.

As regards this clone: This specimen includes other DNA sequences encoding the same CDR3. The chain uses TRBV28 and TRBJ2-7, with 9 bases aligning to TRBD2. CDR1 and CDR2 (germline): MDHEN, SYDVKM. V lost 0 bases and J lost 4; bases outside the gene matches: 1. The CDR3 spans 14 residues. CDR3 coding DNA: TGTGCCAGCAGTTTATGGCTAGCGGGGTACGAGCAGTACTTC. As protein: CASSLWLAGYEQYF. Complete variable domain (other parts from reference TRBV28 and TRBJ2-7): DVKVTQSSRYLVKRTGEKVFLECVQDMDHENMFWYRQDPGLGLRLIYFSYDVKMKEKGDIPEGYSVSREKKERFSLILESASTNQTSMYLCASSLWLAGYEQYFGPGTRLTVT.

The chain recombines TRBV5-6 with TRBJ2-1; D possibly corresponds to TRBD2 (6 bases). Looked up from germline, CDR1 is SGHDT and CDR2 is YYEEEE. The CDR3 is 15 residues long. The germline V and J ends were trimmed by 3 bases and 2 bases, with 12 bases remaining between them. In DNA form, the CDR3 reads TGTGCCAGCAGCTCCTCTCCGGGAGCCTACAATGAGCAGTTCTTC. It yields the protein CASSSSPGAYNEQFF.

The chain employs TRBV7-2 and TRBJ2-5, with 7 bases that match TRBD1. Trimming removed 5 bases from V and 3 bases from J; junction bases left unmatched: 18. The CDR3 covers 18 residues. Germline V gene data show CDR1 as SGHTA and CDR2 as FQGNSA. The CDR3 region has the DNA TGTGCCAGCAGCCCCTGGGGCGGACAGGCCCGGCGCGAAGAGACCCAGTACTTC. Amino acids: CASSPWGGQARREETQYF.

J is TRBJ2-1 and V is TRBV7-2; a possible D gene is TRBD1 (7 bases). The CDR3 has 12 residues. Germline V lookup: CDR1 SGHTA, CDR2 FQGNSA. V shed 4 bases and J shed 8 bases, with 9 bases lying between them. CDR3 nucleotide sequence: TGTGCCAGCAGCTCCAGGGGGGATGAGCAGTTCTTC. It encodes CASSSRGDEQFF. Drawing the rest from reference TRBV7-2 and TRBJ2-1, the complete variable domain is GAGVSQSPSNKVTEKGKDVELRCDPISGHTALYWYRQSLGQGLEFLIYFQGNSAPDKSGLPSDRFSAERTGGSVSTLTIQRTQQEDSAVYLCASSSRGDEQFFGPGTRLTVL.

Here the CDR3 DNA reads TGTGCCAGCAGTTTCGACAGGGATGACTATGGCTACACCTTC. Protein product: CASSFDRDDYGYTF. The J gene is TRBJ1-2, the V gene TRBV27; 7 bases are a match to TRBD1. Germline V CDR1 and CDR2: MNHEY, SMNVEV (reference sequence). J was trimmed by 3 bases and V by 3 bases; bases with no gene match: 4. The CDR3 length is 14 residues.

The CDR3 here is CSVRKPWAGWAPMRYTF. As DNA, the CDR3 is TGCAGCGTTCGGAAGCCTTGGGCAGGGTGGGCCCCTATGCGCTACACCTTC. V gene TRBV29-1 combines with J gene TRBJ1-2, with a possible D match to TRBD1 (5 bases). This CDR3 is built from 17 residues. Trimming removed 5 bases at V and 9 bases at J, with 31 bases between. The V gene's germline CDR1 is SQVTM and CDR2 ANQGSEA. Filled out from reference TRBV29-1 and TRBJ1-2, the complete variable domain reads SAVISQKPSRDICQRGTSLTIQCQVDSQVTMMFWYRQQPGQSLTLIATANQGSEATYESGFVIDKFPISRPNLTFSTLTVSNMSPEDSSIYLCSVRKPWAGWAPMRYTFGSGTRLTVV.

This sequence joins TRBV7-2 and TRBJ2-7; a weak D match, TRBD2 (5 bases). This CDR3 has 15 amino acids. Deletions cut 3 bases from V and 2 bases from J, with 14 bases between. The germline gives CDR1 SGHTA, CDR2 FQGNSA. Here the CDR3 DNA reads TGTGCCAGCAGCTTGAAGAGGGAGAGCCCCTACGAGCAGTACTTC. Its translation: CASSLKRESPYEQYF.

This chain links TRBV4-1 with TRBJ1-2; D perhaps matches TRBD1 (6 bases). V gave up 0 bases and J gave up 3 bases, with 11 bases separating them. This CDR3 comprises 15 residues. CDR1 is MGHRA and CDR2 is YSYEKL in the germline V gene. The CDR3 reads CASSQERGNHYGYTF. CDR3 in DNA: TGCGCCAGCAGCCAAGAAAGGGGGAACCACTATGGCTACACCTTC.